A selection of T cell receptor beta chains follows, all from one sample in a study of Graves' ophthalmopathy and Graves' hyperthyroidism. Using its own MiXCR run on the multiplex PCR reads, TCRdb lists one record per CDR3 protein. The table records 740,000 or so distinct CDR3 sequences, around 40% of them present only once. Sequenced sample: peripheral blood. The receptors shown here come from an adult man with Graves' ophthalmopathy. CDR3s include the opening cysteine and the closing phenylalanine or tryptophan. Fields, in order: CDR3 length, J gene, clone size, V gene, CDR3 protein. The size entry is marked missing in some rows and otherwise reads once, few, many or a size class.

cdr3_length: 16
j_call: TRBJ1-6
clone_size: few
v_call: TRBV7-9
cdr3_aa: CASSSQGGGNNSPLHF

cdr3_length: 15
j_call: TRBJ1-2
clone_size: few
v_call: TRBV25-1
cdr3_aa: CASSFRGPGNYGYTF

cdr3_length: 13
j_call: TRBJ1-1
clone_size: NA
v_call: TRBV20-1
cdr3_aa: CSASTDTVTEAFF

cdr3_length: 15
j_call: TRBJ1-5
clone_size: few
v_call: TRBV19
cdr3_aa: CASSLDGGLGQPQHF

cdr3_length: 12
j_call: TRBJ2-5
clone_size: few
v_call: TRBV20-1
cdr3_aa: CSPRSRQETQYF

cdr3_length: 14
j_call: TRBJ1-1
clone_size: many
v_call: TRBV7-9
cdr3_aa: CASSSVRGPQQVFF

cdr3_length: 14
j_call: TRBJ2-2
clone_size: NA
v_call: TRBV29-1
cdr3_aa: CSVPPDRNTGELFF

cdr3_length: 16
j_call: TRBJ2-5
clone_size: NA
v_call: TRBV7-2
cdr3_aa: CASSQTGAAGHETQYF

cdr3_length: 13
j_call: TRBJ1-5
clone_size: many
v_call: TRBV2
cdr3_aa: CASSEDRRQPQHF

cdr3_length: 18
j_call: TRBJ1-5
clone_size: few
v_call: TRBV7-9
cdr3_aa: CASSLKEGTGHEKEPQHF

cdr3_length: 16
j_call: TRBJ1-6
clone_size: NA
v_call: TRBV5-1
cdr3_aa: CASSPMNVNAESPLHF

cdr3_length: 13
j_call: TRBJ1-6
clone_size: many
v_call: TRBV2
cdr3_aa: CASTLSYNSPLHF

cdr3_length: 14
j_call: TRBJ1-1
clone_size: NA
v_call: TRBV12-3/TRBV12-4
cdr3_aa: CASSPGYRNTEAFF

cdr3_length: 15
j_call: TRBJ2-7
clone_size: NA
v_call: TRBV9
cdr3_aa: CASSTRTASSYEQYF

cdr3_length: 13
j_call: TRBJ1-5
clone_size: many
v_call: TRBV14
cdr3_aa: CASSQVEGGPQHF

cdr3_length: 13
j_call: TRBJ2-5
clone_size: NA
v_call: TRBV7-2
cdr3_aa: CASSFPVRVTQYF

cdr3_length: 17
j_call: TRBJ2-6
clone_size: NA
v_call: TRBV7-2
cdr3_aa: CASSLGSPGNGANVLTF

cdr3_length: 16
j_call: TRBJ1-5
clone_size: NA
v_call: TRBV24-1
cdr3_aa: CASSDTGTGMDQPQHF

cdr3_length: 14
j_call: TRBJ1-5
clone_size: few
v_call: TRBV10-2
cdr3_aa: CASSPGAGNQPQHF

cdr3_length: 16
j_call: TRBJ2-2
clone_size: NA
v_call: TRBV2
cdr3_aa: CASSETLGRNTGELFF

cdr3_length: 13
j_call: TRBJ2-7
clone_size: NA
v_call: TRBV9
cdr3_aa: CASSKDSRYEQYF

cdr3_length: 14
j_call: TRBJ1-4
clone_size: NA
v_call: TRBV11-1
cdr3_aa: CASSLGRGNQKLFF

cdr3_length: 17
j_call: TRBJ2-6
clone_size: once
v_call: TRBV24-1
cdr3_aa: CATSARDRGSGANVLTF

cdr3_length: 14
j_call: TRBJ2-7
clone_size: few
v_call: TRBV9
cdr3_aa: CASSADRDSYEQYF

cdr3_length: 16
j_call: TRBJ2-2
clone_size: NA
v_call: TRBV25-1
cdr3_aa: CASSPRARANTGELFF

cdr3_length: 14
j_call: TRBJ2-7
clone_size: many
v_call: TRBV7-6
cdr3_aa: CASSLEVTGDEQYF

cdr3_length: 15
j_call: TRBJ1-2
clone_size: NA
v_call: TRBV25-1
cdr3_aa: CASTRGQVAKGGYTF

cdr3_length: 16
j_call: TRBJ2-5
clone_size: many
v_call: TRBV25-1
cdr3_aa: CASSGGLADRQETQYF

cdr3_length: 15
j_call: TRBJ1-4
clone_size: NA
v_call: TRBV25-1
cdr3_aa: CASSYSGGPNEKLFF

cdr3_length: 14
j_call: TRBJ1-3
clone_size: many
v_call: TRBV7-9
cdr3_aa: CASSAGTSGNTIYF

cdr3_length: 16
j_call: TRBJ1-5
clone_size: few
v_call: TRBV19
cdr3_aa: CASSNRAQGWPSAQHF

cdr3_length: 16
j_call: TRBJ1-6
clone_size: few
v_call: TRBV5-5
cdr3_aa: CASSQRGEPNNSPLHF

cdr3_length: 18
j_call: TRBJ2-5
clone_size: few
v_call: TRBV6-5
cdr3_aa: CASSYSRSGGAVQETQYF

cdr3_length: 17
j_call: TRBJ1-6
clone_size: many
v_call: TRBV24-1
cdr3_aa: CATSDLMAGYGKSPLHF